These 18 T cell receptor beta chains came from one sample sequenced in a study of T-cell memory formation after mild COVID-19 (TCRdb year 2021). The method behind the library was 5' RACE. TCRdb lists the instrument as Illumina NovaSeq 6000. The raw public data were reprocessed by TCRdb itself: fastp quality trimming at Q25, MiXCR clonotype calling, in-frame beta chains only. Entries that share a CDR3 protein sequence are merged under the most common genes and DNA. The sample has 250,000 to 350,000 distinct CDR3 sequences on record, roughly an eighth of them singletons. Roughly a fifth of the sample lies in the top ten. Specimen: PBMCs or a T cell subset sorted from them (not recorded which). The receptors originated from a man aged 18 to 30 who had mild COVID-19 (a few samples of this study predate the infection). The sample titles of this study are shuffled in the database, so cell type and time point are left out; the donor was told from shared clones.

The V call is TRBV29-1, the J call TRBJ1-2; no reliable D call. V lost 5 bases and J 4 bases, leaving 17 bases between the germline ends. Germline CDR1 reads SQVTM; CDR2 reads ANQGSEA. This CDR3 is built from 14 residues. The CDR3 DNA is TGCAGCGTTCCTAAAGACCTCGGGCCCTATGGCTACACCTTC. Translation gives CSVPKDLGPYGYTF. The entire variable domain, with the rest obtained from reference TRBV29-1 and TRBJ1-2, is as follows: SAVISQKPSRDICQRGTSLTIQCQVDSQVTMMFWYRQQPGQSLTLIATANQGSEATYESGFVIDKFPISRPNLTFSTLTVSNMSPEDSSIYLCSVPKDLGPYGYTFGSGTRLTVV.

V is TRBV6-2 or TRBV6-3 and J is TRBJ2-3, with D possibly TRBD1 on 6 matching bases. The V end was cut by 6 bases, the J end by 5 bases, with 21 bases between. Germline CDR1 and CDR2: MNHEY and SVGEGT. This CDR3 spans 16 amino acids. In nucleotides, the CDR3 is TGTGCCAGCAGCCGACGCGCGCCAGGGGTTGGAGATACGCAGTATTTT. Its protein is CASSRRAPGVGDTQYF.

This clonotype was detected a few times. Written as DNA, the CDR3 is TGCGCCAGCAGACAGGGGGCGGATGGAAACACCATATATTTT. It encodes CASRQGADGNTIYF. The rearrangement uses TRBV5-1 and TRBJ1-3; 9 bases are a match to TRBD1. Germline V gene lookup returns CDR1 SGHRS and CDR2 YFSETQ. CDR3 length: 14 residues. The junction had 3 bases not matched to a gene; V was cut back by 5 bases and J by 3 bases.

This chain links TRBV6-2 or TRBV6-3 with TRBJ2-3, with 7 bases fitting TRBD2. The CDR3 is 14 residues long. Germline loops: CDR1 MNHEY, CDR2 SVGEGT. Trimming took 8 bases from V and 2 from J; bases not matched to a gene: 7. CDR3 protein: CASGAGLVTDTQYF. As DNA, the CDR3 is TGTGCCAGCGGAGCGGGGTTAGTCACAGATACGCAGTATTTT.

The gene calls are TRBV6-2 or TRBV6-3 and TRBJ2-1, with 11 bases that match TRBD2. The CDR3 runs 17 residues. CDR1 and CDR2 (germline): MNHEY, SVGEGT. The trim removed 2 bases at V and 4 bases at J, leaving 7 bases unmatched. Written as DNA, the CDR3 is TGTGCCAGCAGTTACCCCCTGGGGACTAGCGGTTACAATGAGCAGTTCTTC. It is translated as CASSYPLGTSGYNEQFF.

This chain joins TRBV2 and TRBJ2-2; the D gene is possibly TRBD1 (8 bases). Per germline, CDR1 SNHLY and CDR2 FYNNEI. Trimming removed 2 bases at V and 4 bases at J, with 14 bases between. CDR3 length: 16 residues. The CDR3 loop is CASSETTGEGTGELFF. The CDR3 coding sequence is TGTGCCAGCAGTGAAACGACAGGGGAGGGCACCGGGGAGCTGTTTTTT.

In its sample, this clonotype was seen a few times. The chain uses TRBV20-1 and TRBJ1-1; 11 bases are shared with TRBD1. The germline gives CDR1 DFQATT, CDR2 SNEGSKA (reference sequence). This CDR3 has 14 residues. The junction had 4 bases not matched to a gene; V was cut back by 6 bases and J by 1 base. CDR3 loop: CSARDRGANTEAFF. CDR3 DNA sequence: TGCAGTGCCCGGGACAGGGGGGCGAACACTGAAGCTTTCTTT.

In this sample, this clonotype turned up many times. The gene calls are TRBV11-1 and TRBJ2-7; 13 bases are a match to TRBD2. This CDR3 is 15 amino acids long. Germline V CDR1 and CDR2: SGHAT, FQDESV (reference sequence). Unmatched junction bases numbered 4, after V lost 4 bases and J lost 4 bases. The CDR3 region has the DNA TGTGCCAGCAGCTCCCGGACTAGCGGGGGATACGAGCAGTACTTC. Its protein is CASSSRTSGGYEQYF.

This clonotype has just a few counts. The rearrangement links TRBV2 to TRBJ2-1, with D hard to call. V gave up 7 bases and J gave up 5 bases, with 12 bases separating them. Germline-derived CDR1 and CDR2 are SNHLY and FYNNEI. The CDR3 has 13 amino acids. CDR3 sequence (DNA): TGTGCCAGCACCACCGCCTCGGACAATGAGCAGTTCTTC. Translation gives CASTTASDNEQFF.

This clonotype was recorded many times. The V gene is TRBV28, the J gene TRBJ2-1, with a possible D match to TRBD1 (5 bases). The CDR3 is 18 residues long. CDR1 is MDHEN, CDR2 SYDVKM, per germline. Trimming removed 1 base from V and 7 bases from J, with 23 bases in between. CDR3 DNA: TGTGCCAGCAGTTTATATGGGCAGGGAAGGAAGCGCCGTAATGAGCAGTTCTTC. This gives the protein CASSLYGQGRKRRNEQFF.

This clonotype was seen more than once but under ten times. This rearrangement joins TRBV28 to TRBJ2-7; maybe TRBD1 (6 bases). The V end was cut by 5 bases, the J end by 0 bases, with 11 bases between. The length of the CDR3 is 14 residues. Germline lookup yields CDR1 MDHEN and CDR2 SYDVKM. The CDR3 here is CASSETGASYEQYV. The CDR3 region has the DNA TGTGCCAGCAGTGAGACAGGAGCCTCCTACGAGCAGTACGTC.

This clonotype was counted between two and nine times. The chain recombines TRBV2 with TRBJ2-7; D tentatively fits TRBD1 or TRBD2 (6 bases each). The CDR3 contains 14 residues. Germline loops: CDR1 SNHLY, CDR2 FYNNEI. Trimming pared 3 bases from V and 6 bases from J, leaving 15 bases between. The CDR3 coding sequence is TGTGCCAGCAGTGAGGGGGGCCAGGGTGTCGAGCAGTACGTC. Its translation: CASSEGGQGVEQYV.

The chain recombines TRBV5-4 with TRBJ1-2; a weak D match, TRBD1 (6 bases). The CDR3 spans 15 residues. Germline assignment: CDR1 SGHNT and CDR2 YYREEE (reference sequence). With 0 bases removed from V and 3 bases from J, the gap between germline ends came to 12 bases. CDR3 amino acids: CASSLVGGGDYGYTF. CDR3 DNA: TGTGCCAGCAGCTTGGTAGGTGGGGGCGACTATGGCTACACCTTC.

This clonotype was counted many times. The rearrangement links TRBV19 to TRBJ1-6; D is ambiguous. This CDR3 is 14 amino acids long. With 5 bases removed from V and 9 bases from J, the gap between germline ends came to 14 bases. The V gene's germline CDR1 is LNHDA and CDR2 SQIVND (reference sequence). The DNA of the CDR3 is TGTGCCAGTAGTCCAGCAGGTCGGGCTTCACCCCTCCACTTT. Its translation is CASSPAGRASPLHF.

This clonotype was counted between two and nine times. The V and J genes are TRBV6-6 and TRBJ1-1; D remains unclear. V was shortened by 1 base and J by 10 bases, with 7 bases between the two germline ends. The germline V gene has CDR1 MNHNY and CDR2 SVGAGI (reference sequence). The CDR3 is 11 amino acids. This CDR3 reads CASSYYKGAFF. The CDR3, as DNA: TGTGCCAGCAGTTACTATAAGGGAGCTTTCTTT.

The rearrangement uses TRBV29-1 and TRBJ2-5; D possibly corresponds to TRBD1 (5 bases). The CDR3 is made up of 14 amino acids. V was trimmed by 4 bases and J by 0 bases, leaving 12 bases between them. CDR1 and CDR2 (germline): SQVTM, ANQGSEA. The CDR3 sequence: CSVGRRAYQETQYF. DNA of the CDR3: TGCAGCGTTGGGCGCAGGGCGTACCAAGAGACCCAGTACTTC. Full variable domain (outside the CDR3, taken from reference TRBV29-1 and TRBJ2-5): SAVISQKPSRDICQRGTSLTIQCQVDSQVTMMFWYRQQPGQSLTLIATANQGSEATYESGFVIDKFPISRPNLTFSTLTVSNMSPEDSSIYLCSVGRRAYQETQYFGPGTRLLVL.

V and J are TRBV7-2 and TRBJ1-2, with D possibly matching TRBD1 (5 bases). Germline CDR1 reads SGHTA; CDR2 reads FQGNSA. Trimming pared 4 bases from V and 3 bases from J, leaving 18 bases between. The CDR3 is made up of 16 amino acids. Here the CDR3 DNA reads TGTGCCAGCAGCTCCCCGCTAGGGGTCGGGGACTATGGCTACACCTTC. It specifies CASSSPLGVGDYGYTF.

A few counts support this clonotype. The chain combines TRBV7-2 with TRBJ2-7, with TRBD1 matching over 10 bases. Germline V gene sequence: CDR1 SGHTA, CDR2 FQGNSA. The CDR3 loop spans 14 amino acids. V shed 5 bases, J shed 7 bases, and the junction held 8 bases outside the gene matches. CDR3 residues: CASSARQGALEQYF. In DNA form, the CDR3 reads TGTGCCAGCAGCGCAAGACAGGGGGCGCTTGAGCAGTACTTC. Looking up the rest from reference TRBV7-2 and TRBJ2-7 gives the full variable domain: GAGVSQSPSNKVTEKGKDVELRCDPISGHTALYWYRQSLGQGLEFLIYFQGNSAPDKSGLPSDRFSAERTGGSVSTLTIQRTQQEDSAVYLCASSARQGALEQYFGPGTRLTVT.